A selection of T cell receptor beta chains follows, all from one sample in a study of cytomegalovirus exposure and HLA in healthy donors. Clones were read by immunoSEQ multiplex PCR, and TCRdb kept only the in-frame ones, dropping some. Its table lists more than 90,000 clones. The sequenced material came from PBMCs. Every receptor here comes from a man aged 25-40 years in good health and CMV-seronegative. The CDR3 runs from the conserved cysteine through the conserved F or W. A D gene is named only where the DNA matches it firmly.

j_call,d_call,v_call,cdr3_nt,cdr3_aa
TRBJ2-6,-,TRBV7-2,TGTGCCAGCAGCCTCAAAACAGGGATCGGGGCCAACGTCCTGACTTTC,CASSLKTGIGANVLTF
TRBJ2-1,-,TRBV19,TGTGCCAGTAGTATATCATCAGACAATGAGCAGTTCTTC,CASSISSDNEQFF
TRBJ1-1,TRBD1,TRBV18,TGTGCCAGCTCACCTTTCCGACAGGGGGCAAACCTGAACACTGAAGCTTTCTTT,CASSPFRQGANLNTEAFF
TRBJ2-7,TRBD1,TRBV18,TGTGCCAGCTCACCATCTAGGGACAGGGTTCCGTACGAGCAGTACTTC,CASSPSRDRVPYEQYF
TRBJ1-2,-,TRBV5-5,TGTGCCAGCAGCTTGGTCAGGGTTAACTATGGCTACACCTTC,CASSLVRVNYGYTF
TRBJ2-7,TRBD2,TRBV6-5,TGTGCCAGCAGTTCCTTGACTAGCGGGGCTCCCTACGAGCAGTACTTC,CASSSLTSGAPYEQYF
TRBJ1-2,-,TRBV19,TGTGCCAGTAGTAAAAGGGAGCGAAGCGGCTACACCTTC,CASSKRERSGYTF
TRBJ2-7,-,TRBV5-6,TGTGCCAGCAGCTTGGCTCCAGGGTTTTCATCCTACGAGCAGTACTTC,CASSLAPGFSSYEQYF
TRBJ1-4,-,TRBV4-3,TGCGCCAGCAGCCAAGTTCCCGGATTAGCGACAACTAATGAAAAACTGTTTTTT,CASSQVPGLATTNEKLFF
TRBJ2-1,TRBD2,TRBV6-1,TGTGCCAGCGGGAGGGATGAGCAGTTCTTC,CASGRDEQFF
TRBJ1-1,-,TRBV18,TGTGCCAGCTCACCATCTTCAGGGCAGAACACTGAAGCTTTCTTT,CASSPSSGQNTEAFF
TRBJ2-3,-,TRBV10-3,TGTGCCATCAGTTTATCACATCGTACAGATACGCAGTATTTT,CAISLSHRTDTQYF
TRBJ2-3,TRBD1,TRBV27,TGTGCCAGCAGTAGGCAGGGGGTCCACACAGATACGCAGTATTTT,CASSRQGVHTDTQYF
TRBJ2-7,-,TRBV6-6,TGTGCCAGCAGTTCTCCACCTGCTAAATACGAGCAGTACTTC,CASSSPPAKYEQYF
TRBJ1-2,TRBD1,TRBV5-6,TGTGCCAGCAGCCCGCCCCGGGACAGGGTTAACTATGGCTACACCTTC,CASSPPRDRVNYGYTF
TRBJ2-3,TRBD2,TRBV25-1,TGTGCCAGCAGTGGACCGCTAGCGGAGAACACAGATACGCAGTATTTT,CASSGPLAENTDTQYF
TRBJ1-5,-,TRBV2,TGTGCCAGCAGTGTGCGGACAGATCAGCCCCAGCATTTT,CASSVRTDQPQHF
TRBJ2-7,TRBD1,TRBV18,TGTGCCAGCTCACCTTTGGGACAGGGGGCCCACGAGCAGTACTTC,CASSPLGQGAHEQYF
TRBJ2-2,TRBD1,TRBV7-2,TGTGCCAGCAGCTTAGAGGCCAGGGGGCGGTCCGGGGAGCTGTTTTTT,CASSLEARGRSGELFF
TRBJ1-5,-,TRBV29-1,TGCAGCGTTGTTGTCGTCGGGCCAGGGAACAATCAGCCCCAGCATTTT,CSVVVVGPGNNQPQHF
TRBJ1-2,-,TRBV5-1,TGCGCCAGCAGCTTGTCCCGCATTCCAGGCGGCTACACCTTC,CASSLSRIPGGYTF
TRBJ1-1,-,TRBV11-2,TGTGCCAGCAGCTTAGGACTGAGTATAAACACTGAAGCTTTCTTT,CASSLGLSINTEAFF
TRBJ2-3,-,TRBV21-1,TGTGCCAGCAGCAAATGGGCCGGTGGAGATACGCAGTATTTT,CASSKWAGGDTQYF
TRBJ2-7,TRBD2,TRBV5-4,TGTGCCAGCAGCTTGGGTAGCGGGGGGCCCTACGAGCAGTACTTC,CASSLGSGGPYEQYF
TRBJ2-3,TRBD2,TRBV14,TGTGCCAGCAGCCAAGATATCGGGGGGAAACTAAGCACAGATACGCAGTATTTT,CASSQDIGGKLSTDTQYF
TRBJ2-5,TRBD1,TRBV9,TGTGCCAGCAGCGCCTCAGGGGGTGGAGAGACCCAGTACTTC,CASSASGGGETQYF
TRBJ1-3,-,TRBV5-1,TGCGCCAGCAGCTTGGGGGCTTCCTCTGGAAACACCATATATTTT,CASSLGASSGNTIYF
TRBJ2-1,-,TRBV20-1,TGCAGTGCTGGCCCCAATGAGCAGTTCTTC,CSAGPNEQFF
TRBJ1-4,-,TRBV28,TGTGCCAGCAGTATGGGGGACATTATAAGTGAAAAACTGTTTTTT,CASSMGDIISEKLFF
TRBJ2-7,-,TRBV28,TGTGCCAGCACCTACCCTTACTCCTACGAGCAGTACTTC,CASTYPYSYEQYF
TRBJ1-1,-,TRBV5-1,TGCGCCAGCAGGGGACTTTTAGAATGGGGCACTGAAGCTTTCTTT,CASRGLLEWGTEAFF
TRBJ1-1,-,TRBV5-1,TGCGCCAGCAGCCAGGGACACCCTAACACTGAAGCTTTCTTT,CASSQGHPNTEAFF
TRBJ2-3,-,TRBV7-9,TGTGCCAGCAGCTCCCTAGAATACCTCACAGATACGCAGTATTTT,CASSSLEYLTDTQYF
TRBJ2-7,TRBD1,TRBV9,TGTGCCAGCAGCGTAGGACAGGGGAACTACGAGCAGTACTTC,CASSVGQGNYEQYF
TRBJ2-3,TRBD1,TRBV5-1,TGCGCCAGCAACAGGGGTGTGGAGACAGATACGCAGTATTTT,CASNRGVETDTQYF
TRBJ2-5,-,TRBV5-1,TGCGCCAGCAGCCCGGGGGCTAGCGGCCAAGAGACCCAGTACTTC,CASSPGASGQETQYF